Presented here are 14 T cell receptor beta chains from one specimen sequenced in a study of shared clonotypes between healthy human individuals. Generated by immunoSEQ multiplex PCR, the TCRdb table keeps only in-frame clones and is missing some. Found here are about 1 million clones, approximately 68% of them singletons; the top ten hold approximately 1.5%. Sequenced material: memory CD4+ T cells sorted from blood. Documented subset: CD45RA-negative fraction. The receptors originated from a man aged 18 to 30 in good health.

This chain uses TRBV19 with TRBJ1-5; unclear D gene. CDR1 is LNHDA and CDR2 is SQIVND in the germline V gene (reference sequence). The CDR3 covers 15 residues. V lost 3 bases to trimming and J lost 3 bases, with 12 bases between them. CDR3 amino acids: CASSMAPGANQPQHF. The CDR3 DNA follows: TGTGCCAGTAGTATGGCCCCGGGAGCCAATCAGCCCCAGCATTTT.

The CDR3 sequence: CASSLAASGGTGELFF. The CDR3 bases are TGTGCCAGCAGCTTGGCCGCTAGCGGGGGCACCGGGGAGCTGTTTTTT. The chain employs TRBV5-4 and TRBJ2-2; 10 bases map to TRBD2. Germline lookup yields CDR1 SGHNT and CDR2 YYREEE (reference sequence). The CDR3 is 16 residues long. Germline trimming cut 0 bases from V and 4 bases from J; bases unmatched to any gene: 3.

V is TRBV7-3 and J is TRBJ1-1; D is possibly TRBD1 (6 bases). Germline V gene lookup returns CDR1 SGHTA and CDR2 FQGTGA. The CDR3 is 15 amino acids. Trimming pared 5 bases from V and 2 bases from J, leaving 15 bases between. CDR3 nucleotide sequence: TGTGCCAGCAGCCCAGAAGGGGGTCTAAACACTGAAGCTTTCTTT. Translating gives CASSPEGGLNTEAFF.

The chain joins TRBV21-1 to TRBJ2-7. TRBV21-1 is a known pseudogene. This CDR3 contains 17 residues. CDR3 protein: CASSKAGPDLTSYEQYF. CDR3 bases: TGTGCCAGCAGCAAAGCTGGCCCGGACCTAACCTCCTACGAGCAGTACTTC.

The chain is built from TRBV27 and TRBJ2-7; unclear D gene. This CDR3 has 13 amino acids. The V gene's germline CDR1 is MNHEY and CDR2 SMNVEV (reference sequence). The ends were cut back, 3 bases at V and 3 bases at J, with 9 bases in the middle. CDR3 nucleotide sequence: TGTGCCAGCAGTTTCGCCCATAGCTACGAGCAGTACTTC. This codes for CASSFAHSYEQYF.

Note on this clone: A much bigger clone sits one base away, suggesting this may be a read error. The V call is TRBV11-2, the J call TRBJ2-7; D is ambiguous. Germline CDR1 and CDR2: SGHAT and FQNNGV. This CDR3 is 12 amino acids long. V was cut by 5 bases and J by 5 bases, with 10 bases left in between. The chain's CDR3 is CASSPLGNEQYF. Here the CDR3 DNA reads TGTGCCAGCAGCCCCCTGGGGAACGAGCAGTACTTC. The whole variable domain, remainder taken from reference TRBV11-2 and TRBJ2-7, is EAGVAQSPRYKIIEKRQSVAFWCNPISGHATLYWYQQILGQGPKLLIQFQNNGVVDDSQLPKDRFSAERLKGVDSTLKIQPAKLEDSAVYLCASSPLGNEQYFGPGTRLTVT.

To note about this clone: The sample holds other DNA sequences that translate to the same CDR3. The chain couples TRBV2 to TRBJ2-2, with D hard to call. This CDR3 has 15 residues. Germline CDR1 reads SNHLY; CDR2 reads FYNNEI. V was cut by 2 bases and J by 0 bases, with 7 bases left in between. CDR3 DNA sequence: TGTGCCAGCAGTGAAAACACACCGAACACCGGGGAGCTGTTTTTT. This sequence encodes CASSENTPNTGELFF.

In the case of this clone: The same CDR3 arises from other DNA sequences in this sample as well. The chain couples TRBV5-1 to TRBJ1-5, with D unclear. V lost 0 bases to trimming and J lost 0 bases, with 7 bases between them. The CDR3 contains 15 residues. Germline V gene sequence: CDR1 SGHRS, CDR2 YFSETQ. For the CDR3, the DNA is TGCGCCAGCAGCTTGGTGTCGGGTAGCAATCAGCCCCAGCATTTT. Translating gives CASSLVSGSNQPQHF.

This clone appeared a few times. This CDR3 is CAWKGGRGQQYF. The DNA for the CDR3 is TGTGCCTGGAAGGGCGGGAGGGGTCAGCAGTACTTC. The rearrangement links TRBV30 to TRBJ2-7, with TRBD2 matching over 9 bases. The CDR3 runs 12 residues. Germline CDR1 is GTSNPN and CDR2 is SVGIG (reference sequence). V was pared by 4 bases and J by 8 bases, with 6 bases of the junction left unmatched.

The chain carries TRBV28 and TRBJ1-5; TRBD1 aligns across 7 bases. Trimming at V came to 5 bases and at J to 2 bases, leaving 6 bases not matched to a gene. This CDR3 comprises 15 residues. Per the germline V gene, CDR1 is MDHEN and CDR2 is SYDVKM. The CDR3 sequence: CASSPQGEGNQPQHF. The DNA of the CDR3 is TGTGCCAGCAGTCCCCAGGGGGAGGGCAATCAGCCCCAGCATTTT.

V and J are TRBV6-6 and TRBJ2-3; D is unclear. Between the trimmed V and J ends, which lost 5 bases and 5 bases, there was a span of 8 bases. CDR1 is MNHNY and CDR2 is SVGAGI in the germline V gene (reference sequence). The CDR3 contains 12 residues. CDR3 sequence (DNA): TGTGCCAGCAGTCTTTTGGTAGATACGCAGTATTTT. This gives the protein CASSLLVDTQYF.

A single count supports this clone. The chain employs TRBV2 and TRBJ2-7, with 8 bases matching TRBD2. The CDR3 loop spans 14 amino acids. With V trimmed by 6 bases and J by 3 bases, 7 bases remained unmatched. The germline CDR1 and CDR2 sequences are SNHLY and FYNNEI. CDR3 bases: TGTGCCAGCAGCGGGACTAGGGGGAACTACGAGCAGTACTTC. As protein: CASSGTRGNYEQYF.

The rearrangement links TRBV5-3 to TRBJ1-2, with a tentative D call TRBD1 (5 bases). TRBV5-3 is placed among ORFs of uncertain function. This CDR3 is built from 15 residues. V was cut by 0 bases and J by 4 bases, with 13 bases left in between. In nucleotides, the CDR3 is TGTGCCAGAAGCTTGGATGCAGGGTCAGGCTATGGCTACACCTTC. Its translation: CARSLDAGSGYGYTF.

This chain connects TRBV6-6 to TRBJ1-3; D remains unclear. The CDR3 length is 16 residues. Germline V gene data show CDR1 as MNHNY and CDR2 as SVGAGI (reference sequence). V was trimmed by 0 bases and J by 0 bases, leaving 9 bases between them. CDR3 residues: CASSYSVQLSGNTIYF. DNA of the CDR3: TGTGCCAGCAGTTACTCGGTACAGCTCTCTGGAAACACCATATATTTT.